The rows below give T cell receptor beta chains drawn from one sample of a study of CD4+ T cells in melanoma. Profiled with immunoSEQ multiplex PCR; TCRdb holds only in-frame clones, not every one. The data hold 13,000 to 15,000 clones, with 75% to 90% observed a single time. The source material was cells from a culture (not recorded whether cultured in vitro). The receptors shown here come from a human donor with melanoma. The CDR3 runs from the conserved cysteine through the conserved F or W. A D gene is named only where the DNA matches it firmly. Size is omitted from some rows. Given values are once, few, many or a class for expanded clones.

TRBJ2-5 once TRBV7-6 NA CASSFGVAQETQYF TGTGCCAGCAGCTTCGGTGTAGCCCAAGAGACCCAGTACTTC
TRBJ1-3 few TRBV7-2 NA CASTQTGGNTIYF TGTGCCAGCACTCAGACAGGAGGAAACACCATATATTTT
TRBJ1-1 NA TRBV5-4 NA CASSSTLTLANTEAFF TGTGCCAGCAGCTCCACTCTGACCTTGGCGAACACTGAAGCTTTCTTT
TRBJ1-4 NA TRBV7-9 NA CASSPPDSLREKLFF TGTGCCAGCAGCCCTCCGGACAGTCTGCGTGAAAAACTGTTTTTT
TRBJ1-5 NA TRBV30 NA CAWSVGGWGQPQHF TGTGCCTGGAGTGTGGGGGGATGGGGCCAGCCCCAGCATTTT
TRBJ1-6 NA TRBV18 TRBD1 CASSPTGGDSPLHF TGTGCCAGCTCACCGACAGGGGGGGATTCACCCCTCCACTTT
TRBJ1-1 NA TRBV7-8 TRBD1 CASSLTGIVFTEAFF TGTGCCAGCAGCTTGACAGGGATAGTTTTCACTGAAGCTTTCTTT
TRBJ1-3 NA TRBV19 NA CASSRLPGDGNTIYF TGTGCCAGTAGCCGCCTACCAGGGGATGGAAACACCATATATTTT
TRBJ2-7 NA TRBV28 NA CASSLPEAYEQYF TGTGCCAGCAGTTTGCCGGAAGCCTACGAGCAGTACTTC
TRBJ1-5 once TRBV30 NA CAWSVQGHQPQHF TGTGCCTGGAGTGTACAGGGACATCAGCCCCAGCATTTT
TRBJ2-2 NA TRBV30 NA CAWSGGGGTGELFF TGTGCCTGGAGTGGAGGTGGGGGGACCGGGGAGCTGTTTTTT
TRBJ2-1 NA TRBV5-1 TRBD2 CASSTGPSGGNEQFF TGCGCCAGCAGCACGGGACCAAGCGGGGGAAATGAGCAGTTCTTC
TRBJ2-2 few TRBV5-1 NA CASSEGGTANTGELFF TGCGCCAGCAGCGAAGGCGGGACTGCGAACACCGGGGAGCTGTTTTTT
TRBJ2-5 NA TRBV11-2 NA CASSLSHQETQYF TGTGCCAGCAGCTTAAGCCACCAAGAGACCCAGTACTTC
TRBJ1-1 NA TRBV9 TRBD1 CASSPRQGMNTEAFF TGTGCCAGCAGCCCTCGACAGGGGATGAACACTGAAGCTTTCTTT
TRBJ1-5 NA TRBV9 NA CASSALPNQPQHF TGTGCCAGCTCTGCGCTCCCGAATCAGCCCCAGCATTTT
TRBJ2-7 NA TRBV2 NA CASSVVSSYEQYF TGTGCCAGCAGTGTGGTCAGCTCCTACGAGCAGTACTTC
TRBJ1-6 NA TRBV4-1 TRBD1 CASSPERQGPRNSPLHF TGCGCCAGCAGCCCAGAGAGACAGGGCCCGAGGAATTCACCCCTCCACTTT
TRBJ1-1 NA TRBV5-6 NA CASSLGVGNTEAFF TGTGCCAGCAGCTTGGGGGTGGGGAACACTGAAGCTTTCTTT
TRBJ2-1 NA TRBV27 NA CASSFSGLIGDEQFF TGTGCCAGCAGTTTTTCTGGACTCATCGGGGATGAGCAGTTCTTC
TRBJ2-2 NA TRBV10-1 TRBD1 CASTGDRYTGELFF TGCGCCAGCACTGGGGACAGGTACACCGGGGAGCTGTTTTTT
TRBJ1-6 once TRBV7-8 NA CASSPRAPNNSPLHF TGTGCCAGCAGCCCCCGGGCCCCAAATAATTCACCCCTCCACTTT
TRBJ1-3 NA TRBV4-2 TRBD1 CASSPGQGASGNTIYF TGTGCCAGCAGCCCGGGACAGGGGGCATCTGGAAACACCATATATTTT
TRBJ2-3 NA TRBV10-2 NA CASTSSGTLSTDTQYF TGCGCCAGCACCTCCTCCGGGACTTTAAGCACAGATACGCAGTATTTT
TRBJ1-4 NA TRBV27 NA CASSFQGVNEKLFF TGTGCCAGCAGTTTTCAAGGCGTAAATGAAAAACTGTTTTTT
TRBJ1-6 NA TRBV15 NA CATSRDVGGSPLHF TGTGCCACCAGCAGAGATGTGGGTGGCTCACCCCTCCACTTT
TRBJ1-1 NA TRBV5-1 NA CASSKTLIPNTEAFF TGCGCCAGCAGCAAGACCCTAATCCCGAACACTGAAGCTTTCTTT
TRBJ2-1 NA TRBV30 TRBD2 CAWSEGLAGGIYNEQFF TGTGCCTGGAGTGAGGGACTAGCGGGGGGGATCTACAATGAGCAGTTCTTC
TRBJ2-7 NA TRBV6-1 TRBD2 CASRTSPYEQYF TGTGCCAGCAGGACTAGCCCCTACGAGCAGTACTTC
TRBJ2-5 NA TRBV5-1 TRBD2 CASSSSGLAGGGGETQYF TGCGCCAGCAGCTCTTCGGGACTAGCGGGGGGTGGTGGGGAGACCCAGTACTTC
TRBJ1-5 NA TRBV7-2 NA CASSREWGGNQPQHF TGTGCCAGCAGCAGGGAATGGGGTGGGAATCAGCCCCAGCATTTT
TRBJ1-1 NA TRBV7-2 TRBD1 CASSSSNRGTEAFF TGTGCCAGCAGCTCCAGCAACAGGGGAACTGAAGCTTTCTTT
TRBJ2-3 NA TRBV5-6 TRBD2 CASSHLSGDTDTQYF TGTGCCAGCAGCCACCTTAGCGGGGATACAGATACGCAGTATTTT
TRBJ2-1 NA TRBV5-1 TRBD1 CASSLVDRGYNEQFF TGCGCCAGCAGCTTGGTTGACAGGGGCTACAATGAGCAGTTCTTC
TRBJ2-7 few TRBV6-1 TRBD1 CASSERQGVNF TGTGCCAGCAGTGAAAGACAGGGGGTGAACTTC
TRBJ1-5 once TRBV5-6 TRBD1 CASSYYRGSSNQPQHF TGTGCCAGCAGCTATTACAGGGGGAGTAGCAATCAGCCCCAGCATTTT
TRBJ2-6 NA TRBV5-1 NA CASSLDNTNVLTF TGCGCCAGCAGCTTGGACAATACCAACGTCCTGACTTTC
TRBJ2-7 NA TRBV20-1 TRBD2 CSAPGGATQYF TGCAGTGCTCCCGGGGGGGCCACGCAGTACTTC
TRBJ1-5 NA TRBV7-9 TRBD1 CASSLGQGSRRNQPQHF TGTGCCAGCAGCTTAGGACAGGGGAGTAGACGCAATCAGCCCCAGCATTTT
TRBJ1-3 NA TRBV5-1 NA CASSADPGDTIYF TGCGCCAGCAGTGCTGACCCTGGGGACACCATATATTTT
TRBJ2-3 NA TRBV7-3 NA CASSGGTRDGTNTQYF TGTGCCAGCAGCGGGGGGACCCGGGACGGCACAAATACGCAGTATTTT
TRBJ2-1 NA TRBV5-1 TRBD2 CASSFSGGPFNEQFF TGCGCCAGCAGCTTTAGCGGGGGTCCCTTCAATGAGCAGTTCTTC
TRBJ2-1 NA TRBV27 TRBD1 CASSLAGGTGSNEQFF TGTGCCAGCAGTTTGGCCGGGGGGACAGGGTCTAATGAGCAGTTCTTC
TRBJ1-5 NA TRBV4-1 NA CASSQSGVRGNQPQHF TGCGCCAGCAGCCAAAGCGGGGTGAGGGGCAATCAGCCCCAGCATTTT
TRBJ1-5 NA TRBV23-1 TRBD1 CANQTGRNQPQHF TGCGCCAACCAGACAGGGCGTAATCAGCCCCAGCATTTT
TRBJ1-2 NA TRBV6-1 NA CASTDILTLPYGYTF TGTGCCAGCACCGACATTCTGACGTTGCCCTATGGCTACACCTTC
TRBJ2-3 NA TRBV7-8 NA CASSLRGGMGTQYF TGTGCCAGCAGCCTGAGGGGGGGGATGGGTACGCAGTATTTT
TRBJ2-7 NA TRBV2 NA CASSDFYEQYF TGTGCCAGCAGTGACTTCTACGAGCAGTACTTC